The following is a T cell receptor beta chain sequence with its context. Its specificity is unknown. This table comes from immunoSEQ multiplex PCR, and its TCRdb copy is limited to in-frame clones, with some not included. The repertoire includes 40,000 to 60,000 clones, about 86% of them detected once, and 3.2% sits in the top ten. This CDR3 is built from 15 residues. Germline loops: CDR1 SGHTA, CDR2 FQGNSA. Deletions cut 5 bases from V and 6 bases from J, with 19 bases between. This sample is drawn from a study of PD-L1 blockade in urothelial cancer. Whole-study results and caveats: Enhanced expansion of tumor-associated blood clones at 3 weeks characterized durable-benefit patients.

The time point is: pretreatment peripheral blood. Patients' cancers were locally advanced or metastatic urothelial carcinomas. This clonotype originated in a man between 65 and 79 years old with urothelial cancer. Sequencing was performed on PBMCs, taken around atezolizumab (anti-PD-L1) treatment. The chain carries TRBV7-2 and TRBJ1-2; perhaps TRBD1 as D (6 bases). The CDR3 region is CASSPRAGDKNGYTF. For the CDR3, the DNA is TGTGCCAGCAGCCCTCGAGCAGGGGATAAGAATGGCTACACCTTC.